The source of this T cell receptor beta chain is a study of blood T cell repertoires in COVID-19. Across the whole study: Donors in the United States, Italy and Spain gave samples during acute or convalescent COVID-19.

The CDR3 is made up of 14 amino acids. Trimming removed 2 bases from V and 6 bases from J; junction bases left unmatched: 4. Germline V gene sequence: CDR1 SGHTA, CDR2 FQGTGA. The table lists this clone with a count of one. In assigning cohorts, the study relied on participant-reported clinical history. Original analysis: Reference gene primer amplification gave nucleated cell count estimates. Sequenced by immunoSEQ multiplex PCR; TCRdb stores in-frame clones only, minus some. V, J and clone size were drawn from that table, and D and trimming were deduced from the DNA. This repertoire shows approximately 200,000 clones, roughly 90% found once; its top ten account for about 9.4%.

The receptor comes from a man aged 18-30 years with acute COVID-19. Specimen: PBMCs or T cells enriched from blood (not recorded which). The rearrangement links TRBV7-3 to TRBJ2-1, with 7 bases fitting TRBD2. CDR3 sequence: CASSLAGASNEQFF. The CDR3 region has the DNA TGTGCCAGCAGCTTAGCGGGAGCGAGCAATGAGCAGTTCTTC.